This TCR beta chain was identified during a study of shared clonotypes between healthy human individuals. Study-level findings and limits: Naive subsets tended to show greater estimated richness than memory subsets.

A single count supports this clone. As yet, its antigen is unknown. Data came from immunoSEQ multiplex PCR; TCRdb stores just in-frame clones and leaves some out. The table shows some 2,000,000 clones, with 90% to 95% occurring only once. Germline CDR1 is SNHLY and CDR2 is FYNNEI. This CDR3 spans 13 amino acids. V lost 6 bases and J lost 6; bases outside the gene matches: 5. Material: naive CD4+ T cells sorted from blood. Subset of the sample: CD45RA+ positively selected. J is TRBJ2-1 and V is TRBV2; 7 bases are shared with TRBD1. The receptor was derived from a man between 18 and 35 years old in good health. The CDR3 sequence: CASSDGQANEQFF. As DNA, the CDR3 is TGTGCCAGCAGCGATGGACAGGCCAATGAGCAGTTCTTC. Full variable domain (rest looked up from reference TRBV2 and TRBJ2-1): EPEVTQTPSHQVTQMGQEVILRCVPISNHLYFYWYRQILGQKVEFLVSFYNNEISEKSEIFDDQFSVERPDGSNFTLKIRSTKLEDSAMYFCASSDGQANEQFFGPGTRLTVL.